Reported below is one T cell receptor beta chain. V was clipped by 6 bases and J by 2 bases, with 17 bases between them. CDR3 length equals 16 residues. Germline V gene lookup returns CDR1 WSHSY and CDR2 SAAADI. This entry is derived from a study of blood T cell repertoires in COVID-19. Profiled with immunoSEQ multiplex PCR; TCRdb holds only in-frame clones, not every one. The repertoire holds a few hundred thousand clones, with about 91% as singletons. One Seattle source followed patients from active infection through their disease course. Material for sequencing was peripheral blood. The chain links TRBV10-2 to TRBJ1-5; D remains unclear. This receptor was taken from a woman aged 45 to 65 with COVID-19, enrolled during active disease. CDR3 nucleotide sequence: TGCGCCAGCAGGCCCGCAGGCCCCGGGGGCAATCAGCCCCAGCATTTT. Translated: CASRPAGPGGNQPQHF.